The 15 T cell receptor beta chains below all came from one sample that was sequenced in a study of shared clonotypes between healthy human individuals (dated by TCRdb to 2020 to 2022). For the CD8 naive samples, CD45RO-negative cells were positively selected for CCR7, yielding a CD45RA+CCR7+ population from which TemRA cells were excluded. The method behind the library was the immunoSEQ multiplex PCR assay. Imported from immuneACCESS, the table was reduced by TCRdb to in-frame sequences with V and J called. These copies leave out some clones; in studies compared against another copy, an unresolved V gene accounts for under half, and the cause of the remainder is not known. The sample table lists approximately 720,000 clones, 92% of them with a count of one. The ten largest clonotypes hold nearly 25% of the sample. Sequencing input: naive CD8+ T cells sorted from blood. Per the publication, the cell subset or site label means: CD45RA+CCR7+. The receptors derive from a man aged 25-45 years in good health.

The chain is built from TRBV19 and TRBJ2-1; D unresolved. The germline V gene encodes CDR1 LNHDA and CDR2 SQIVND (reference sequence). The CDR3 consists of 13 residues. Trimming removed 3 bases at V and 6 bases at J, with 9 bases between. The CDR3 reads CASSMVALNEQFF. The CDR3 bases are TGTGCCAGTAGTATGGTTGCGCTCAATGAGCAGTTCTTC.

V and J are TRBV18 and TRBJ1-1, with D unresolved. The CDR3 contains 15 residues. V gave up 0 bases and J gave up 2 bases, with 10 bases separating them. Germline V gene lookup returns CDR1 KGHSH and CDR2 LQKENI. The CDR3 bases are TGTGCCAGCTCACCACCGCCCCCGCTTAACACTGAAGCTTTCTTT. Translation: CASSPPPPLNTEAFF.

CDR3 loop: CASSERQGYNEQFF. In DNA, the CDR3 is TGTGCCAGCAGTGAACGGCAGGGATACAATGAGCAGTTCTTC. This rearrangement joins TRBV2 to TRBJ2-1, with D tentatively TRBD1 (5 bases). Between the trimmed V and J ends, which lost 2 bases and 4 bases, there was a span of 9 bases. The germline CDR1 and CDR2 sequences are SNHLY and FYNNEI. The length of the CDR3 is 14 residues.

The chain has TRBV6-5 and TRBJ1-5, with 7 bases that match TRBD1. The V and J ends lost 0 bases and 12 bases, in that order; junction bases with no gene match: 8. The CDR3 totals 14 residues. CDR1 and CDR2 (germline): MNHEY, SVGAGI. In DNA, the CDR3 is TGTGCCAGCAGTTACTCGGTGGAGGGGGCAGACCAGCATTTT. It is translated as CASSYSVEGADQHF.

The chain recombines TRBV7-3 with TRBJ2-5; a weak D match, TRBD2 (5 bases). Germline V gene sequence: CDR1 SGHTA, CDR2 FQGTGA. The CDR3 covers 14 residues. The V end was cut by 4 bases, the J end by 0 bases, with 9 bases between. CDR3 DNA sequence: TGTGCCAGCAGCTCCTCCGGGAACCAAGAGACCCAGTACTTC. Amino acid sequence: CASSSSGNQETQYF.

This chain joins TRBV11-2 and TRBJ2-7; tentative D call: TRBD2 (7 bases). CDR1 and CDR2 from the germline V gene are SGHAT and FQNNGV. V was shortened by 0 bases and J by 4 bases, with 13 bases between the two germline ends. The length of the CDR3 is 15 residues. The chain's CDR3 is CASSLDRGAGYEQYF. The CDR3 nucleotides are TGTGCCAGCAGCTTAGATCGGGGGGCCGGATACGAGCAGTACTTC.

This chain connects TRBV11-1 to TRBJ2-7; D remains unclear. The CDR3 loop spans 15 amino acids. V shed 2 bases and J shed 2 bases, with 13 bases lying between them. CDR1 is SGHAT and CDR2 is FQDESV in the germline V gene (reference sequence). CDR3 amino acids: CASSLSQDHPYEQYF. CDR3 sequence (DNA): TGTGCCAGCAGCTTATCGCAGGACCATCCCTACGAGCAGTACTTC.

V gene TRBV6-4 combines with J gene TRBJ2-2; no clear D. The CDR3 is 13 residues long. Germline V lookup: CDR1 MRHNA, CDR2 SNTAGT. Trimming shortened V by 1 base and J by 3 bases, and 3 bases separated the two germline ends. In nucleotides, the CDR3 is TGTGCCAGCAGTGACTATGACACCGGGGAGCTGTTTTTT. Translation gives CASSDYDTGELFF.

The rearrangement joins TRBV29-1 to TRBJ2-7, with D perhaps TRBD2 (5 bases). V was shortened by 7 bases and J by 2 bases, with 15 bases between the two germline ends. This CDR3 region has 13 residues. CDR1 SQVTM and CDR2 ANQGSEA come from the germline V gene. This CDR3 is CSALDSETYEQYF. The CDR3 DNA is TGCAGCGCCTTGGACTCCGAAACCTACGAGCAGTACTTC.

The J gene is TRBJ2-7, the V gene TRBV6-5; 8 nucleotides align to TRBD1. Germline-derived CDR1 and CDR2 are MNHEY and SVGAGI. Germline trimming cut 6 bases from V and 6 bases from J; bases unmatched to any gene: 7. This CDR3 contains 13 residues. CDR3: CASSTPTGGEQYF. The CDR3 DNA reads as TGTGCCAGCAGCACCCCCACAGGGGGCGAGCAGTACTTC.

The rearrangement links TRBV4-3 to TRBJ2-1, with D possibly matching TRBD1 (6 bases). This CDR3 has 18 amino acids. The germline V and J ends were trimmed by 0 bases and 0 bases, with 15 bases remaining between them. Germline CDR1 is LGHNA and CDR2 is YSLEER. The CDR3 region has the DNA TGCGCCAGCAGCCAAGATTCCGATAGGGGGAGCTCCTACAATGAGCAGTTCTTC. This codes for CASSQDSDRGSSYNEQFF.

The J gene is TRBJ2-5, the V gene TRBV5-1; 7 nucleotides align to TRBD1. Trimming cost V 4 bases and J 1 base; bases outside gene matches: 4. The germline V gene encodes CDR1 SGHRS and CDR2 YFSETQ. The CDR3 contains 14 residues. The chain's CDR3 is CASSVGQSQETQYF. CDR3 in DNA: TGCGCCAGCAGCGTGGGACAGAGCCAAGAGACCCAGTACTTC.

A single count supports this clone. The chain combines TRBV6-5 with TRBJ2-1, with D possibly matching TRBD2 (6 bases). Trimming removed 3 bases at V and 10 bases at J, with 16 bases between. Germline values: CDR1 MNHEY, CDR2 SVGAGI. CDR3 size: 14 residues. The CDR3 DNA reads as TGTGCCAGCAGTTATGCGGGGTCATTGGGGGAGCAGTTCTTC. The encoded protein is CASSYAGSLGEQFF.

Concerning this clone: In the same sample, other DNA sequences code for this CDR3. The chain uses TRBV7-9 and TRBJ2-1; unclear D gene. In germline, CDR1 is SEHNR, CDR2 FQNEAQ (reference sequence). V was clipped by 5 bases and J by 4 bases, with 3 bases between them. The CDR3 is 11 amino acids. CDR3: CASSRYNEQFF. CDR3 nucleotide sequence: TGTGCCAGCAGCCGTTACAATGAGCAGTTCTTC. Full variable domain (rest looked up from reference TRBV7-9 and TRBJ2-1): DTGVSQNPRHKITKRGQNVTFRCDPISEHNRLYWYRQTLGQGPEFLTYFQNEAQLEKSRLLSDRFSAERPKGSFSTLEIQRTEQGDSAMYLCASSRYNEQFFGPGTRLTVL.

The J gene is TRBJ2-7, the V gene TRBV4-1; the D gene is possibly TRBD1 (6 bases). Trimming took 1 base from V and 2 from J, leaving 12 bases between them. In germline, CDR1 is MGHRA, CDR2 YSYEKL. The CDR3 is 15 amino acids. The CDR3: CASSQGRDITYEQYF. The CDR3 nucleotides read TGCGCCAGCAGCCAAGGCCGGGACATCACCTACGAGCAGTACTTC.